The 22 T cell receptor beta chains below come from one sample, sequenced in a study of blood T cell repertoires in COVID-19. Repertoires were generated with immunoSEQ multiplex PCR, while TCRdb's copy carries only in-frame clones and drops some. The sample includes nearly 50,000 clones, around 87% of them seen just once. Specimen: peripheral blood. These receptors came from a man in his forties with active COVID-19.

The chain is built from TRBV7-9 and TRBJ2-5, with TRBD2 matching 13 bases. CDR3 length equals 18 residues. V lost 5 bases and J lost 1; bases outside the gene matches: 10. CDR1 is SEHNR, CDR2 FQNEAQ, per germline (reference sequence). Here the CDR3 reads CASSVPGLAGWVQETQYF. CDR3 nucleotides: TGTGCCAGCAGCGTGCCGGGACTAGCGGGATGGGTCCAAGAGACCCAGTACTTC.

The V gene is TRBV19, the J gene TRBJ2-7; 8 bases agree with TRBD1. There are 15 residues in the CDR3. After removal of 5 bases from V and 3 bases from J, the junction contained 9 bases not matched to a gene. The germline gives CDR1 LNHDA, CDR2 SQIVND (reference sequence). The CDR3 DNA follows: TGTGCCAGTAGTTCCGGGACAGGAGCTTTCTACGAGCAGTACTTC. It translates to CASSSGTGAFYEQYF.

The CDR3 region has the DNA TGCGCCAGCAGCTTGGGGACTTTCCCCTACAATGAGCAGTTCTTC. As protein: CASSLGTFPYNEQFF. The rearrangement links TRBV5-1 to TRBJ2-1; possible D gene TRBD2, 5 bases. Germline CDR1 is SGHRS and CDR2 is YFSETQ. The CDR3 has 15 residues. V was pared by 0 bases and J by 2 bases, with 9 bases between.

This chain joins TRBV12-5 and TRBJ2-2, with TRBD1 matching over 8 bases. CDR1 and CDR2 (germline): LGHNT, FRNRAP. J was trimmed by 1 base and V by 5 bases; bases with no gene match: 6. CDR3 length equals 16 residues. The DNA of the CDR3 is TGTGCTAGTGGTCCCCCCGGGACAGGGAACACCGGGGAGCTGTTTTTT. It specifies CASGPPGTGNTGELFF.

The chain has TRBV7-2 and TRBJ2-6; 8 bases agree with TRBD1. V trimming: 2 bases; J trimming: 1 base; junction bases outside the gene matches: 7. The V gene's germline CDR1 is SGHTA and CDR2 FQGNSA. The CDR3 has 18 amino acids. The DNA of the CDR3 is TGTGCCAGCAGCTTATTGGGGACAGGAGGTTCTGGGGCCAACGTCCTGACTTTC. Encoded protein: CASSLLGTGGSGANVLTF.

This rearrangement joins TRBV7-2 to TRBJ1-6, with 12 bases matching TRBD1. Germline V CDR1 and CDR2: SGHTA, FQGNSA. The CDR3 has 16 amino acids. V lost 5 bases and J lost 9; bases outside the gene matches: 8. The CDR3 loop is CASSPRDRGRGSPLHF. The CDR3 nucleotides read TGTGCCAGCAGCCCCCGGGACAGGGGGCGCGGTTCACCCCTCCACTTT.

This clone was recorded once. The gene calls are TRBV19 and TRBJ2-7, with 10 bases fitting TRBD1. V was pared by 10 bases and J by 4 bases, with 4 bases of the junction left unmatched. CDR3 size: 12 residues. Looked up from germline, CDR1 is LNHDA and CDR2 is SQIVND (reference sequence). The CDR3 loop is CATSDRGYEQYF. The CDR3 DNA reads TGTGCCACCTCGGACAGGGGGTACGAGCAGTACTTC.

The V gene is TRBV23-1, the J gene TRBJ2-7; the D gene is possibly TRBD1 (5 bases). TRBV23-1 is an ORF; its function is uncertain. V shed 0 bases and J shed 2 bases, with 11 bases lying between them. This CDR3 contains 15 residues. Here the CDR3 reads CASSQSPGAAYEQYF. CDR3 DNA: TGCGCCAGCAGTCAATCACCTGGGGCGGCCTACGAGCAGTACTTC.

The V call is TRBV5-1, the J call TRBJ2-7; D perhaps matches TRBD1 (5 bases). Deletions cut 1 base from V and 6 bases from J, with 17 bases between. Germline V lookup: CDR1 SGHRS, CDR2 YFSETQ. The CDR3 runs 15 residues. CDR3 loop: CASSLTQGPLGEQYF. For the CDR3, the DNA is TGCGCCAGCAGCTTGACCCAGGGCCCTCTTGGCGAGCAGTACTTC.

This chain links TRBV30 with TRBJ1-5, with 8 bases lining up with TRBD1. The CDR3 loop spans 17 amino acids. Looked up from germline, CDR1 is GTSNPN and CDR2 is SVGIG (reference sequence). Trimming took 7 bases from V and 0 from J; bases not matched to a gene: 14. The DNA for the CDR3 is TGTGCCTCCCCCCGGGGGACAGGCCGTCATAGCAATCAGCCCCAGCATTTT. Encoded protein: CASPRGTGRHSNQPQHF.

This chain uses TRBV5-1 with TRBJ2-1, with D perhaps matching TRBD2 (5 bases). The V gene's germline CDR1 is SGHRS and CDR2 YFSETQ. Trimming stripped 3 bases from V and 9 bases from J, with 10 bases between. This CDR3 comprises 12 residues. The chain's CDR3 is CASSSTRREQFF. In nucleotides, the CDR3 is TGCGCCAGCAGCTCTACTAGGCGTGAGCAGTTCTTC.

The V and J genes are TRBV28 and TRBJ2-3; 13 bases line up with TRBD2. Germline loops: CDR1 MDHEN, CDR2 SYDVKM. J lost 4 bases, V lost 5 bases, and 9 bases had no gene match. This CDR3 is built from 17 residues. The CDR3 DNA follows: TGTGCCAGCAGTGTCACAGGACTAGCGGGAGTCTCAGATACGCAGTATTTT. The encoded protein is CASSVTGLAGVSDTQYF.

CDR3 nucleotide sequence: TGTGCCAGCAGCGTAGATCCGGGAGGGCGTAGGGAGCTGTTTTTT. The encoded protein is CASSVDPGGRRELFF. V is TRBV9 and J is TRBJ2-2; 8 bases match TRBD2. The germline V gene encodes CDR1 SGDLS and CDR2 YYNGEE. The V and J ends lost 0 bases and 9 bases, in that order; junction bases with no gene match: 7. The CDR3 length is 15 residues.

The DNA for the CDR3 is TGTGCCAGCAGCCAAGATCGTAGGGTGCGGGGAAACTCTGGGGCCAACGTCCTGACTTTC. It yields the protein CASSQDRRVRGNSGANVLTF. The V call is TRBV3-1 (or the pseudogene TRBV3-2), the J call TRBJ2-6; D might be TRBD2 (6 bases). V lost 0 bases and J lost 0, with 18 bases in between. The CDR3 is 20 residues long. Germline lookup yields CDR1 LGHDT and CDR2 YNNKEL (reference sequence).

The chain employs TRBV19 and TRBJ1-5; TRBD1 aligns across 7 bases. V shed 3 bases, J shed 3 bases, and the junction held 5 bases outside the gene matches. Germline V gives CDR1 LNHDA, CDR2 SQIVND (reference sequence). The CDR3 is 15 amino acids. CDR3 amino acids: CASSMGDRNNQPQHF. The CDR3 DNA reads TGTGCCAGTAGTATGGGGGACAGAAACAATCAGCCCCAGCATTTT.

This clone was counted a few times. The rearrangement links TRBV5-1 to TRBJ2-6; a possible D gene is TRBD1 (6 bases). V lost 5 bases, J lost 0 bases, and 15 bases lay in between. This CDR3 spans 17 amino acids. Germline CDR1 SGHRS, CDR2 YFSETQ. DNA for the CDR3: TGCGCCAGCAGGAGGACAGCACCTAACTCTGGGGCCAACGTCCTGACTTTC. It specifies CASRRTAPNSGANVLTF.

CDR3 sequence reads: CASSLEGTGTSPLHF. For the CDR3, the DNA is TGCGCCAGCAGCTTGGAGGGGACAGGCACTTCACCCCTCCACTTT. The chain is built from TRBV5-1 and TRBJ1-6; TRBD1 agrees at 8 bases. The V and J ends lost 0 bases and 9 bases, in that order; junction bases with no gene match: 5. CDR1 SGHRS and CDR2 YFSETQ come from the germline V gene. The CDR3 runs 15 residues.

For the CDR3, the DNA is TGTGCCAGCAGCCAGGAGGCTTCAGCTAACTATGGCTACACCTTC. Translated: CASSQEASANYGYTF. The chain is built from TRBV7-3 and TRBJ1-2; no clear D. The V gene lost 5 bases and the J gene lost 0 bases, with 13 bases spanning the gap. CDR3 length equals 15 residues. Per the germline V gene, CDR1 is SGHTA and CDR2 is FQGTGA.

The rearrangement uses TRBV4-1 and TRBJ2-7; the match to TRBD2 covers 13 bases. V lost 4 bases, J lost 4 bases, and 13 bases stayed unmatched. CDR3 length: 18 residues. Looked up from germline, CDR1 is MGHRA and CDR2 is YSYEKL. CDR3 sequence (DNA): TGCGCCAGCAGCCCCCGGACTAGCGGGAGTTGGCAGGGATACGAGCAGTACTTC. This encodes CASSPRTSGSWQGYEQYF.

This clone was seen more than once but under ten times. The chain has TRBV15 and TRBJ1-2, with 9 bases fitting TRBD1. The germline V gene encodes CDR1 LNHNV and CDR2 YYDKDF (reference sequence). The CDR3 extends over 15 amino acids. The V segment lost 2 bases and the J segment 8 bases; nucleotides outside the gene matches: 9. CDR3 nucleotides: TGTGCCACCAGCAGACCTAGGGACAGGGCGCGCGGCTACACCTTC. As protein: CATSRPRDRARGYTF.

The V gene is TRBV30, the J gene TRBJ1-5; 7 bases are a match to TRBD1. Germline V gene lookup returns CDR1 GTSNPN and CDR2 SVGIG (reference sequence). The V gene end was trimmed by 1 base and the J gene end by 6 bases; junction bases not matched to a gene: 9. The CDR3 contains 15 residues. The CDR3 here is CAWSEFRGSGQPQHF. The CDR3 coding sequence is TGTGCCTGGAGTGAGTTCAGGGGGTCGGGTCAGCCCCAGCATTTT. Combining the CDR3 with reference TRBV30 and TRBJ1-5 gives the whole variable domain SQTIHQWPATLVQPVGSPLSLECTVEGTSNPNLYWYRQAAGRGLQLLFYSVGIGQISSEVPQNLSASRPQDRQFILSSKKLLLSDSGFYLCAWSEFRGSGQPQHFGDGTRLSIL.

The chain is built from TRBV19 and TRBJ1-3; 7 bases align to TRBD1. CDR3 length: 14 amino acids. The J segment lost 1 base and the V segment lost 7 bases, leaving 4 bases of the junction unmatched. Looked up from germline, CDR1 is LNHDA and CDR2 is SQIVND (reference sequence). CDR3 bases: TGTGCCAGTAAGCCGACAGGGTCTGGAAACACCATATATTTT. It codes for CASKPTGSGNTIYF.